This entry lists 15 T cell receptor beta chains sequenced from one sample in a study of blood T cell repertoires in COVID-19. Clones were read by immunoSEQ multiplex PCR, and TCRdb kept only the in-frame ones, dropping some. The sample lists hundreds of thousands of clones; 89% were seen once. Source material: peripheral blood. The origin of the receptors is a man in his 60s who had recovered from COVID-19.

The gene calls are TRBV14 and TRBJ2-1; 7 bases line up with TRBD2. V was clipped by 2 bases and J by 0 bases; unmatched bases: 4. CDR3 length: 16 amino acids. The germline V gene has CDR1 SGHDN and CDR2 FVKESK. In DNA form, the CDR3 reads TGTGCCAGCAGCCAACTGCGGGACTACTCCTACAATGAGCAGTTCTTC. Protein product: CASSQLRDYSYNEQFF.

The CDR3, as DNA: TGTGCCAGCTCACGAGACAGGTCTGGAAACACCATATATTTT. As protein: CASSRDRSGNTIYF. J is TRBJ1-3 and V is TRBV18, with D perhaps TRBD1 (6 bases). CDR1 and CDR2 (germline): KGHSH, LQKENI. The CDR3 runs to 14 residues. V lost 4 bases, J lost 1 base, and 8 bases lay in between.

The rearrangement joins TRBV18 to TRBJ1-2, with D possibly matching TRBD1 (6 bases). CDR1 and CDR2 (germline): KGHSH, LQKENI. V was clipped by 3 bases and J by 7 bases, with 12 bases between them. The CDR3 sequence is 13 residues long. CDR3 bases: TGTGCCAGCTCACCTCGACAGGTACCTGGCTACACCTTC. Translated: CASSPRQVPGYTF.

The chain couples TRBV3-1 (or the pseudogene TRBV3-2) to TRBJ1-2; the match to TRBD1 covers 8 bases. J gave up 9 bases and V 4 bases, and 7 bases lay outside the gene matches. CDR3 size: 13 residues. Germline V gives CDR1 LGHDT, CDR2 YNNKEL (reference sequence). The CDR3 DNA follows: TGTGCCAGCAGCCTCGGACAGGGTAGGAGCTACACCTTC. Residues: CASSLGQGRSYTF.

This clone is a singleton in its sample. The chain uses TRBV12-5 and TRBJ1-1; D perhaps matches TRBD1 (6 bases). The germline V gene has CDR1 LGHNT and CDR2 FRNRAP. The CDR3 is 14 residues long. V lost 7 bases and J lost 0, with 12 bases in between. The CDR3 region is CASAKTGMNTEAFF. CDR3 DNA: TGTGCTAGTGCCAAGACAGGCATGAACACTGAAGCTTTCTTT.

This clone has just one count. This sequence joins TRBV4-2 and TRBJ2-7; 8 positions agree with TRBD1. CDR3 length: 15 residues. V gave up 2 bases and J gave up 0 bases; unmatched junction bases: 3. Germline CDR1 LGHNA, CDR2 YNFKEQ. DNA for the CDR3: TGTGCCAGCAGCCAAAGGGACAGGCCCTCCTACGAGCAGTACTTC. Translated: CASSQRDRPSYEQYF.

There are a few counts of this clone. This chain uses TRBV7-2 with TRBJ1-5; no clear D gene. V was clipped by 4 bases and J by 7 bases, with 11 bases between them. CDR3 length: 13 residues. Germline V CDR1 and CDR2: SGHTA, FQGNSA. This CDR3 is CASSSIRGQPQHF. CDR3 DNA sequence: TGTGCCAGCAGCTCTATCCGAGGGCAGCCCCAGCATTTT.

V and J are TRBV29-1 and TRBJ2-4; maybe TRBD1 (6 bases). Germline values: CDR1 SQVTM, CDR2 ANQGSEA. CDR3 length equals 10 residues. The ends were cut back, 7 bases at V and 7 bases at J, with 8 bases in the middle. The CDR3 nucleotides are TGCAGCGCTGGGGGCAACATTCAGTACTTC. This sequence encodes CSAGGNIQYF.

The V call is TRBV4-2, the J call TRBJ2-7, with 10 bases aligning to TRBD1. V trimming: 4 bases; J trimming: 5 bases; junction bases outside the gene matches: 5. This CDR3 has 14 residues. The V gene's germline CDR1 is LGHNA and CDR2 YNFKEQ. The CDR3 DNA follows: TGTGCCAGCAGCCCCCGACAGGGGGCCGACGAGCAGTACTTC. Its protein is CASSPRQGADEQYF.

This sequence joins TRBV10-3 and TRBJ2-2; 8 bases map to TRBD1. Germline V gene sequence: CDR1 ENHRY, CDR2 SYGVKD. There are 16 residues in the CDR3. The V gene end was trimmed by 2 bases and the J gene end by 6 bases; junction bases not matched to a gene: 8. The CDR3 reads CAISETDRANAGELFF. The CDR3 DNA sequence: TGTGCCATCAGTGAGACGGACAGGGCCAACGCCGGGGAGCTGTTTTTT.

Worth noting for this clone: The sample carries other DNA sequences with the same CDR3. The chain links TRBV19 to TRBJ1-1, with D possibly TRBD1 on 5 matching bases. The V gene's germline CDR1 is LNHDA and CDR2 SQIVND (reference sequence). This CDR3 is built from 13 residues. Trimming pared 3 bases from V and 3 bases from J, leaving 8 bases between. The CDR3 DNA sequence: TGTGCCAGTAGTATCAGGGTGGACACTGAAGCTTTCTTT. Amino acids: CASSIRVDTEAFF.

The genes are TRBV24-1 and TRBJ1-2; D perhaps matches TRBD1 (6 bases). The CDR3 contains 13 residues. Germline CDR1 and CDR2: KGHDR and SFDVKD. Trimming removed 9 bases from V and 5 bases from J, with 15 bases in between. Written as DNA, the CDR3 is TGTGCCACCGGGGGGGGGACACCTTATGGCTACACCTTC. Translating gives CATGGGTPYGYTF.

The chain links TRBV19 to TRBJ2-3; 12 nucleotides line up with TRBD2. Germline loops: CDR1 LNHDA, CDR2 SQIVND (reference sequence). Trimming removed 5 bases from V and 4 bases from J; junction bases left unmatched: 7. This CDR3 region has 16 residues. The CDR3 reads CASSLGLAGSADTQYF. The CDR3 coding sequence is TGTGCCAGTAGTCTCGGACTAGCGGGATCTGCAGATACGCAGTATTTT.

V gene TRBV6-5 combines with J gene TRBJ1-4; 7 bases are shared with TRBD1. CDR1 and CDR2 from the germline V gene are MNHEY and SVGAGI. CDR3 size: 16 residues. V shed 2 bases and J 0 bases; nucleotides not matched to a gene: 3. CDR3 coding DNA: TGTGCCAGCAGTTACGGGGACAGCCCAACTAATGAAAAACTGTTTTTT. This translates into CASSYGDSPTNEKLFF.

This chain links TRBV21-1 with TRBJ1-2. TRBV21-1 is recorded as a pseudogene. This CDR3 has 15 amino acids. The CDR3 sequence: CASSKNPQRDYGYTF. CDR3 DNA sequence: TGTGCCAGCAGCAAAAATCCGCAGAGGGACTATGGCTACACCTTC.